This entry lists 9 T cell receptor beta chains sequenced from one sample in a study of T cell clonotyping in hematopoietic cell transplantation. Clones were sequenced by immunoSEQ multiplex PCR, and TCRdb holds only the in-frame ones, with some missing. The repertoire holds under 45,000 clones, with 88% as singletons. Sequencing was carried out using peripheral blood mononuclear cells. The receptors come from a woman between 40 and 55 years old in good health. Some clones in this sample may be carry-over from other donors' samples.

This chain connects TRBV5-1 to TRBJ1-2; possible D gene TRBD1, 5 bases. Trimming pared 4 bases from V and 7 bases from J, leaving 20 bases between. From germline, CDR1 is SGHRS and CDR2 YFSETQ. The CDR3 is 15 amino acids. CDR3 sequence reads: CASSPQTSLGGGYTF. CDR3 DNA sequence: TGCGCCAGCAGCCCCCAAACTTCTCTTGGGGGTGGCTACACCTTC.

The gene calls are TRBV6-1 and TRBJ1-3; D unclear. Trimming pared 5 bases from V and 0 bases from J, leaving 11 bases between. CDR1 is MNHNS, CDR2 SASEGT, per germline. The CDR3 has 15 residues. The CDR3 coding sequence is TGTGCCAGCAGTCCAATACCGAGCTCTGGAAACACCATATATTTT. Translating gives CASSPIPSSGNTIYF.

DNA for the CDR3: TGCAGTGGATCAAAGGGCGAGCAGTACTTC. Translating it yields CSGSKGEQYF. The chain couples TRBV20-1 to TRBJ2-7; D not resolved. The germline V gene has CDR1 DFQATT and CDR2 SNEGSKA (reference sequence). The CDR3 length is 10 residues. The ends were cut back, 7 bases at V and 6 bases at J, with 10 bases in the middle.

The rearrangement uses TRBV14 and TRBJ2-3; D ambiguous. CDR3 size: 13 residues. Germline CDR1 is SGHDN and CDR2 is FVKESK. V lost 0 bases to trimming and J lost 4 bases, with 5 bases between them. The chain's CDR3 is CASSQDLADTQYF. The DNA of the CDR3 is TGTGCCAGCAGCCAAGATCTGGCAGATACGCAGTATTTT.

The chain employs TRBV7-9 and TRBJ1-2; a possible D gene is TRBD1 (6 bases). CDR3 size: 13 residues. Germline assignment: CDR1 SEHNR and CDR2 FQNEAQ (reference sequence). V was trimmed by 11 bases and J by 2 bases, leaving 15 bases between them. For the CDR3, the DNA is TGTGCCGGTGCGGGGGGGCCCAACTATGGCTACACCTTC. As protein: CAGAGGPNYGYTF.

The chain has TRBV7-2 and TRBJ2-7; 10 bases map to TRBD2. This CDR3 comprises 16 residues. V lost 5 bases and J lost 4; bases outside the gene matches: 11. The germline V gene has CDR1 SGHTA and CDR2 FQGNSA. CDR3 sequence: CASSAQSSGRAYEQYF. The CDR3 nucleotides read TGTGCCAGCAGCGCCCAATCAAGCGGGAGGGCGTACGAGCAGTACTTC.

This chain uses TRBV6-6 with TRBJ1-3, with a possible D match to TRBD1 (5 bases). Germline CDR1 is MNHNY and CDR2 is SVGAGI (reference sequence). The CDR3 totals 15 residues. V dropped 2 bases and J dropped 5 bases, with 13 bases sitting between them. In DNA, the CDR3 is TGTGCCAGCAGTTACGGCGCAGGGTCGAGAAACACCATATATTTT. Protein sequence: CASSYGAGSRNTIYF.

The rearrangement joins TRBV27 to TRBJ2-7; D is perhaps TRBD1 or TRBD2 (5 bases each). V was shortened by 9 bases and J by 2 bases, with 14 bases between the two germline ends. Germline-derived CDR1 and CDR2 are MNHEY and SMNVEV (reference sequence). This CDR3 has 13 amino acids. This CDR3 is CARGDAVPYEQYF. The CDR3 DNA is TGTGCCAGGGGGGACGCCGTCCCCTACGAGCAGTACTTC.

The chain carries TRBV30 and TRBJ1-1; 9 bases align to TRBD1. Germline V gene data show CDR1 as GTSNPN and CDR2 as SVGIG (reference sequence). This CDR3 has 15 amino acids. V lost 5 bases to trimming and J lost 0 bases; unmatched junction nucleotides: 7. Here the CDR3 DNA reads TGTGCCTGGCGAGGGGACAGGGTCCTGAACACTGAAGCTTTCTTT. Translation: CAWRGDRVLNTEAFF.